A selection of T cell receptor beta chains follows, all from one sample in a study of radiation and T cells in renal cell carcinoma. Profiled with immunoSEQ multiplex PCR; TCRdb holds only in-frame clones, not every one. This sample has roughly 12,000 clones, with less than 75% found just once. The input for sequencing was tumor tissue, taken from a patient whose treatment was nephrectomy without radiotherapy. Receptors originate from an elderly woman with renal cell carcinoma. Each CDR3 is given with its conserved first and last residue. The D gene is left open where the match is weak. Clone size is stated in some rows and not others, as once, few, many or a class when expanded.

TRBV5-5	once	TRBJ1-2	.	CASSLSITGAYGYTF	TGTGCCAGCAGCTTGTCAATAACTGGCGCATATGGCTACACCTTC
TRBV5-1	.	TRBJ2-3	.	CASSFAQGGTDTQYF	TGCGCCAGCAGCTTCGCCCAGGGGGGGACAGATACGCAGTATTTT
TRBV4-1	.	TRBJ1-2	.	CASSLISPGNYGYTF	TGCGCCAGCAGCCTGATAAGCCCGGGAAACTATGGCTACACCTTC
TRBV7-3	.	TRBJ2-6	.	CASSLGQPGANVLTF	TGTGCCAGCAGCCTCGGGCAACCTGGGGCCAACGTCCTGACTTTC
TRBV7-8	.	TRBJ1-4	.	CASSLAPGGRNNEKLFF	TGTGCCAGCAGCTTAGCCCCGGGGGGGAGGAATAATGAAAAACTGTTTTTT
TRBV5-1	.	TRBJ1-1	.	CASSLARGGGGGSVNTEAFF	TGCGCCAGCAGCTTGGCTCGGGGCGGAGGAGGCGGCTCGGTGAACACTGAAGCTTTCTTT
TRBV5-6	.	TRBJ2-5	.	CASSLTETQYF	TGTGCCAGCAGCTTGACGGAGACCCAGTACTTC
TRBV4-3	.	TRBJ2-5	TRBD2	CASSQSGLAGAGGETQYF	TGCGCCAGCAGCCAATCAGGGCTAGCGGGGGCAGGGGGAGAGACCCAGTACTTC
TRBV9	.	TRBJ1-3	TRBD1	CASSETGAAGNTIYF	TGTGCCAGCAGCGAGACAGGGGCCGCTGGAAACACCATATATTTT
TRBV18	.	TRBJ2-2	.	CASSPIRDTGELFF	TGTGCCAGCTCCCCTATTCGGGATACCGGGGAGCTGTTTTTT
TRBV20-1	.	TRBJ1-1	.	CSASENTEAFF	TGCAGTGCTAGTGAGAACACTGAAGCTTTCTTT
TRBV5-5	.	TRBJ1-5	.	CASSNSNQPQHF	TGTGCCAGCAGCAATAGCAATCAGCCCCAGCATTTT
TRBV5-6	few	TRBJ1-2	TRBD1	CASSRGQGNVYGYTF	TGTGCCAGCAGCAGGGGACAGGGGAACGTCTATGGCTACACCTTC
TRBV5-4	few	TRBJ2-7	TRBD1	CASGPGQGIYEQYF	TGTGCCAGCGGGCCGGGACAGGGAATCTACGAGCAGTACTTC
TRBV5-1	once	TRBJ1-3	.	CASSQDGDSGNTIYF	TGCGCCAGCAGCCAAGACGGTGACTCTGGAAACACCATATATTTT
TRBV4-1	.	TRBJ2-1	.	CASSHEPPSTSFGYNEQFF	TGCGCCAGCAGCCATGAACCCCCCTCGACTAGTTTTGGGTACAATGAGCAGTTCTTC
TRBV14	.	TRBJ1-1	.	CASSQDGDTEAFF	TGTGCCAGCAGCCAAGATGGGGACACTGAAGCTTTCTTT
TRBV6-6	.	TRBJ1-6	.	CASFRSLNSPLHF	TGTGCCAGTTTCAGGTCCCTTAATTCACCCCTCCACTTT
TRBV13	hyperexpanded	TRBJ1-1	.	CASSFLATSEAFF	TGTGCCAGCAGCTTTCTGGCTACATCTGAAGCTTTCTTT
TRBV2	.	TRBJ1-1	.	CASGGTSEAFF	TGTGCCAGCGGTGGGACATCTGAAGCTTTCTTT
TRBV7-2	few	TRBJ1-3	.	CASSKVYGNTIYF	TGTGCCAGCAGCAAAGTGTATGGAAACACCATATATTTT
TRBV18	.	TRBJ2-5	.	CASSPYQETQYF	TGTGCCAGCTCGCCCTACCAAGAGACCCAGTACTTC
TRBV10-1	few	TRBJ1-6	.	CASSEQRNSPLHF	TGCGCCAGCAGTGAACAGAGAAATTCACCCCTCCACTTT
TRBV6-5	.	TRBJ2-7	.	CASSYREPGGFYEQYF	TGTGCCAGCAGTTACAGGGAGCCCGGCGGCTTTTACGAGCAGTACTTC
TRBV5-8	few	TRBJ2-6	.	CASRQGWPGGANVLTF	TGTGCCAGCAGACAGGGATGGCCCGGCGGGGCCAACGTCCTGACTTTC
TRBV5-1	.	TRBJ2-3	TRBD1	CASSRDRSTDTQYF	TGCGCCAGCAGCCGGGACAGAAGCACAGATACGCAGTATTTT
TRBV20-1	.	TRBJ1-2	.	CSARENGYTF	TGCAGTGCTAGAGAGAATGGCTACACCTTC
TRBV7-9	.	TRBJ1-4	.	CASSPSRQYNEKLFF	TGTGCCAGCAGCCCCAGCCGACAGTATAATGAAAAACTGTTTTTT
TRBV5-4	.	TRBJ2-1	.	CASSLEQGYSEQFF	TGTGCCAGCAGCTTGGAGCAGGGATATAGTGAGCAGTTCTTC
TRBV5-1	.	TRBJ2-5	.	CASRPRGSNQETQYF	TGCGCCAGCAGGCCCCGGGGTTCGAACCAAGAGACCCAGTACTTC